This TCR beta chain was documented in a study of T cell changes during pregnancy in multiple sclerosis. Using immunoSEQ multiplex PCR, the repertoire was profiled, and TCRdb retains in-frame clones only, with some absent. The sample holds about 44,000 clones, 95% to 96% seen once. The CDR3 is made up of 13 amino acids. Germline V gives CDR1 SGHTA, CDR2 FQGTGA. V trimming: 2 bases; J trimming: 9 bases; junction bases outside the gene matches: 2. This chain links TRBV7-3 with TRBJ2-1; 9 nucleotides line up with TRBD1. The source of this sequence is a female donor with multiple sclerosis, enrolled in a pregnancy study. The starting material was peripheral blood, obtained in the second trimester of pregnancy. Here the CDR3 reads CASSLLTGGEQFF. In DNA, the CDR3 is TGTGCCAGCAGCTTATTGACAGGGGGTGAGCAGTTCTTC.